These 29 T cell receptor beta chains came from one sample sequenced in a study of T cell responses to AZD1222 COVID-19 vaccine. Some clones are missing from TCRdb's copy, which holds only in-frame ones; the method was immunoSEQ multiplex PCR. Among about 120,000 clones listed, approximately 90% were seen once. The specimen comprised peripheral blood, sampled on day 0 of AZD1222 vaccination. All receptors come from an adult in good health.

This chain connects TRBV18 to TRBJ1-3; D gene unclear. This CDR3 has 16 amino acids. Germline V CDR1 and CDR2: KGHSH, LQKENI. The V gene lost 2 bases and the J gene lost 2 bases, with 13 bases spanning the gap. CDR3 sequence (DNA): TGTGCCAGCTCACCATCGGTAGGAACCACTGGAAACACCATATATTTT. Its translation is CASSPSVGTTGNTIYF. The full variable domain, with the rest looked up from reference TRBV18 and TRBJ1-3, is NAGVMQNPRHLVRRRGQEARLRCSPMKGHSHVYWYRQLPEEGLKFMVYLQKENIIDESGMPKERFSAEFPKEGPSILRIQQVVRGDSAAYFCASSPSVGTTGNTIYFGEGSWLTVV.

The V call is TRBV7-2, the J call TRBJ1-3; D is ambiguous. V dropped 5 bases and J dropped 2 bases, with 13 bases sitting between them. The CDR3 has 15 residues. Per germline, CDR1 SGHTA and CDR2 FQGNSA. CDR3 in DNA: TGTGCCAGCAGCCCCTCCCCCGGCGCTGGAAACACCATATATTTT. This gives the protein CASSPSPGAGNTIYF.

This chain uses TRBV7-2 with TRBJ2-7, with no clear D. The CDR3 is made up of 16 amino acids. The V and J ends lost 5 bases and 2 bases respectively, with 19 bases between them. From germline, CDR1 is SGHTA and CDR2 FQGNSA. In DNA, the CDR3 is TGTGCCAGCAGCAAAGCTGGCCTTCCTTTTACCTACGAGCAGTACTTC. Residues: CASSKAGLPFTYEQYF.

V usage is TRBV2 and J usage is TRBJ1-5; perhaps TRBD1 as D (5 bases). This CDR3 contains 14 residues. CDR1 is SNHLY and CDR2 is FYNNEI in the germline V gene. Trimming took off 4 bases at V and 9 bases at J, with 16 bases between the two ends. DNA for the CDR3: TGTGCCAGCAGTGCAAGGCGCTGGGGGGGGCCCCAGCATTTT. It encodes CASSARRWGGPQHF.

The table lists this clone with a few counts. Written as DNA, the CDR3 is TGTGCCAGCAGTTACTCACACAAGGGAGATTCACCCCTCCACTTT. Its protein is CASSYSHKGDSPLHF. The J gene is TRBJ1-6, the V gene TRBV6-5; D gene unclear. The V end was cut by 0 bases, the J end by 8 bases, with 11 bases between. Per germline, CDR1 MNHEY and CDR2 SVGAGI. This CDR3 is 15 amino acids long.

The chain is built from TRBV29-1 and TRBJ1-1; the D gene is possibly TRBD1 (5 bases). The CDR3 has 14 residues. Trimming pared 7 bases from V and 0 bases from J, leaving 15 bases between. The V gene's germline CDR1 is SQVTM and CDR2 ANQGSEA. This CDR3 is CSAAFGTLNTEAFF. The CDR3, as DNA: TGCAGCGCCGCTTTTGGGACCTTGAACACTGAAGCTTTCTTT.

The chain links TRBV28 to TRBJ1-5, with D unresolved. The CDR3 totals 15 residues. V lost 5 bases to trimming and J lost 3 bases, with 14 bases between them. CDR1 and CDR2 (germline): MDHEN, SYDVKM. This CDR3 reads CASSGPQIINQPQHF. Here the CDR3 DNA reads TGTGCCAGCAGTGGCCCACAGATTATCAATCAGCCCCAGCATTTT.

This rearrangement joins TRBV18 to TRBJ2-1; 9 bases are a match to TRBD2. The germline gives CDR1 KGHSH, CDR2 LQKENI. The CDR3 extends over 15 amino acids. The V gene end was trimmed by 3 bases and the J gene end by 5 bases; junction bases not matched to a gene: 5. The CDR3 spells CASSPPGLAHNEQFF. CDR3 nucleotides: TGTGCCAGCTCACCGCCGGGACTAGCCCACAATGAGCAGTTCTTC.

This chain uses TRBV5-1 with TRBJ1-1; the match to TRBD1 covers 7 bases. The CDR3 runs 13 residues. Germline V lookup: CDR1 SGHRS, CDR2 YFSETQ. After removal of 4 bases from V and 4 bases from J, the junction contained 4 bases not matched to a gene. CDR3 loop: CASSAYRGTEAFF. DNA of the CDR3: TGCGCCAGCAGCGCCTACAGGGGCACTGAAGCTTTCTTT.

This clone was counted a few times. Mismatch with germline at one junction end may stem from a read error. V and J are TRBV19 and TRBJ2-5; a possible D gene is TRBD1 (6 bases). Germline V CDR1 and CDR2: LNHDA, SQIVND (reference sequence). The CDR3 contains 14 residues. The CDR3 spells CASSRGFGQETQYF. In DNA form, the CDR3 reads TGTGCCAGCAGTAGGGGGTTCGGCCAAGAGACCCAGTACTTC. Using reference TRBV19 and TRBJ2-5 for the parts outside the CDR3, the full variable domain is DGGITQSPKYLFRKEGQNVTLSCEQNLNHDAMYWYRQDPGQGLRLIYYSQIVNDFQKGDIAEGYSVSREKKESFPLTVTSAQKNPTAFYLCASSRGFGQETQYFGPGTRLLVL.

This clone turned up a few times. This chain uses TRBV2 with TRBJ2-4, with D unresolved. The CDR3 runs 16 residues. Germline assignment: CDR1 SNHLY and CDR2 FYNNEI. The V and J ends lost 0 bases and 0 bases respectively, with 9 bases between them. CDR3: CASSEALGIAKNIQYF. The CDR3 DNA sequence: TGTGCCAGCAGTGAAGCGCTCGGAATAGCCAAAAACATTCAGTACTTC. The full variable domain, with the rest looked up from reference TRBV2 and TRBJ2-4, is EPEVTQTPSHQVTQMGQEVILRCVPISNHLYFYWYRQILGQKVEFLVSFYNNEISEKSEIFDDQFSVERPDGSNFTLKIRSTKLEDSAMYFCASSEALGIAKNIQYFGAGTRLSVL.

The chain carries TRBV24-1 and TRBJ2-1, with a possible D match to TRBD2 (7 bases). CDR1 and CDR2 (germline): KGHDR, SFDVKD. The CDR3 is made up of 13 amino acids. V lost 8 bases to trimming and J lost 7 bases, with 14 bases between them. Written as DNA, the CDR3 is TGTGCCACCATGGGGGGGGCTCTTAATGAGCAGTTCTTC. Its translation: CATMGGALNEQFF.

This clone was observed a few times. The V and J genes are TRBV12-5 and TRBJ2-1; 10 positions agree with TRBD1. Germline CDR1 and CDR2: LGHNT and FRNRAP. The CDR3 consists of 14 residues. The junction had 4 bases not matched to a gene; V was cut back by 7 bases and J by 4 bases. DNA for the CDR3: TGTGCTAGTGTTGGGGGACAGGGGTACAATGAGCAGTTCTTC. It yields the protein CASVGGQGYNEQFF.

V usage is TRBV18 and J usage is TRBJ1-1; a possible D gene is TRBD1 (5 bases). Deletions cut 6 bases from V and 5 bases from J, with 22 bases between. The CDR3 contains 16 residues. Germline assignment: CDR1 KGHSH and CDR2 LQKENI. The CDR3 sequence is CASSQGSGVGRTEAFF. The CDR3 DNA sequence: TGTGCCAGCTCGCAGGGATCCGGGGTAGGAAGAACTGAAGCTTTCTTT.

This chain links TRBV10-1 with TRBJ1-5; D unclear. Germline lookup yields CDR1 WNHNN and CDR2 SYGVQD (reference sequence). The CDR3 consists of 17 residues. Trimming removed 5 bases from V and 5 bases from J, with 22 bases in between. The CDR3 DNA follows: TGCGCCAGCAGTTCTCCAACGGTCGGAGTGAGGGATCAGCCCCAGCATTTT. The encoded protein is CASSSPTVGVRDQPQHF.

The chain links TRBV12-5 to TRBJ2-7, with D perhaps assigned TRBD1 or TRBD2 (5 bases each). The CDR3 runs to 17 residues. Trimming took off 2 bases at V and 0 bases at J, with 17 bases between the two ends. Germline loops: CDR1 LGHNT, CDR2 FRNRAP. The CDR3 coding sequence is TGTGCTAGTGGTTTGCCAAGGGACGGCTTATCCTCCTACGAGCAGTACTTC. Its protein is CASGLPRDGLSSYEQYF.

Only one count was recorded for this clone. The rearrangement joins TRBV2 to TRBJ2-1, with D perhaps matching TRBD2 (6 bases). The germline V gene has CDR1 SNHLY and CDR2 FYNNEI. The CDR3 loop spans 14 amino acids. Trimming stripped 6 bases from V and 7 bases from J, with 16 bases between. The CDR3 sequence is CASRRDFGGNEQFF. CDR3 DNA: TGTGCCAGCAGGAGGGACTTCGGAGGGAATGAGCAGTTCTTC. Supplemented by reference TRBV2 and TRBJ2-1, the full variable domain reads EPEVTQTPSHQVTQMGQEVILRCVPISNHLYFYWYRQILGQKVEFLVSFYNNEISEKSEIFDDQFSVERPDGSNFTLKIRSTKLEDSAMYFCASRRDFGGNEQFFGPGTRLTVL.

The genes are TRBV10-1 and TRBJ1-3; a weak D match, TRBD1 (6 bases). Germline lookup yields CDR1 WNHNN and CDR2 SYGVQD (reference sequence). CDR3 length equals 18 residues. V lost 8 bases and J 0 bases, leaving 23 bases between the germline ends. CDR3 bases: TGCGCCAGCGGGACGCCCAGGGGATTCAAGAGCTCTGGAAACACCATATATTTT. Encoded protein: CASGTPRGFKSSGNTIYF.

V and J are TRBV12-3 or TRBV12-4 and TRBJ2-1; D unclear. With 2 bases removed from V and 10 bases from J, the gap between germline ends came to 9 bases. The CDR3 loop spans 12 amino acids. CDR3 region: CASSLTLGEQFF. In DNA, the CDR3 is TGTGCCAGCAGTTTAACCTTGGGGGAGCAGTTCTTC.

The V and J genes are TRBV2 and TRBJ1-1, with TRBD1 matching 8 bases. This CDR3 comprises 15 residues. Germline CDR1 SNHLY, CDR2 FYNNEI. The junction had 9 bases not matched to a gene; V was cut back by 5 bases and J by 4 bases. As DNA, the CDR3 is TGTGCCAGCAGTTTACGCAGGGGGCAGGGCACTGAAGCTTTCTTT. This gives the protein CASSLRRGQGTEAFF.

This rearrangement joins TRBV7-8 to TRBJ1-1; no clear D. The CDR3 totals 13 residues. Trimming took off 9 bases at V and 0 bases at J, with 11 bases between the two ends. CDR1 and CDR2 (germline): SGHVS, FQNEAQ. The CDR3 coding sequence is TGTGCCAGTTCGCACAAATTGAACACTGAAGCTTTCTTT. Translation: CASSHKLNTEAFF.

The J gene is TRBJ2-7, the V gene TRBV5-6, with unresolved D. Germline values: CDR1 SGHDT, CDR2 YYEEEE. The V and J ends lost 2 bases and 1 base respectively, with 10 bases between them. This CDR3 is 14 amino acids long. The CDR3 region has the DNA TGTGCCAGCAGCTTTCCGCGGAAATCCTACGAGCAGTACTTC. Protein sequence: CASSFPRKSYEQYF.

This rearrangement joins TRBV6-5 to TRBJ1-3; no clear D gene. The CDR3 length is 15 residues. Germline assignment: CDR1 MNHEY and CDR2 SVGAGI. The V gene lost 6 bases and the J gene lost 2 bases, with 14 bases spanning the gap. The CDR3 loop is CASSSPLPTGNTIYF. DNA for the CDR3: TGTGCCAGCAGCTCCCCCCTGCCCACTGGAAACACCATATATTTT.

The chain joins TRBV6-1 to TRBJ1-3; D gene ambiguous. Trimming stripped 1 base from V and 0 bases from J, with 13 bases between. Germline CDR1 is MNHNS and CDR2 is SASEGT. The CDR3 sequence is 17 residues long. The CDR3 nucleotides are TGTGCCAGCAGTGAAGTGCTCGGAGTCCCCTCTGGAAACACCATATATTTT. It yields the protein CASSEVLGVPSGNTIYF.

The chain carries TRBV7-9 and TRBJ2-2, with a possible D match to TRBD1 (6 bases). V lost 4 bases, J lost 3 bases, and 12 bases lay in between. The CDR3 runs to 15 residues. Germline assignment: CDR1 SEHNR and CDR2 FQNEAQ (reference sequence). Written as DNA, the CDR3 is TGTGCCAGCAGCTCGGACAGTTTCCACACCGGGGAGCTGTTTTTT. This gives the protein CASSSDSFHTGELFF.

This chain links TRBV27 with TRBJ2-7; D gene ambiguous. This CDR3 region has 11 residues. Germline V gene sequence: CDR1 MNHEY, CDR2 SMNVEV (reference sequence). The germline V and J ends were trimmed by 5 bases and 10 bases, with 12 bases remaining between them. CDR3 nucleotide sequence: TGTGCCAGCAGTCTCGGTGGGTACCAGTACTTC. Translating gives CASSLGGYQYF.

The V call is TRBV2, the J call TRBJ1-6; D may be TRBD1 (6 bases). Germline CDR1 and CDR2: SNHLY and FYNNEI. Trimming stripped 6 bases from V and 0 bases from J, with 12 bases between. This CDR3 spans 16 amino acids. CDR3 amino acids: CASRTDRRSYNSPLHF. CDR3 in DNA: TGTGCCAGCAGGACGGACAGACGCTCCTATAATTCACCCCTCCACTTT.

The chain carries TRBV19 and TRBJ1-2; maybe TRBD1 (5 bases). There are 14 residues in the CDR3. Germline values: CDR1 LNHDA, CDR2 SQIVND (reference sequence). The V gene lost 0 bases and the J gene lost 8 bases, with 13 bases spanning the gap. Here the CDR3 reads CASSIDWSRVGYTF. The CDR3, as DNA: TGTGCCAGTAGTATAGATTGGTCCAGGGTCGGCTACACCTTC.

The rearrangement links TRBV7-3 to TRBJ1-2; TRBD1 matches 8 bases. The CDR3 sequence is 15 residues long. Germline V gene data show CDR1 as SGHTA and CDR2 as FQGTGA. V shed 0 bases, J shed 3 bases, and the junction held 3 bases outside the gene matches. This chain's CDR3 is CASSLTAGQDYGYTF. Here the CDR3 DNA reads TGTGCCAGCAGCTTAACGGCGGGACAGGACTATGGCTACACCTTC. The full variable domain, its missing parts supplied by reference TRBV7-3 and TRBJ1-2, is GAGVSQTPSNKVTEKGKYVELRCDPISGHTALYWYRQSLGQGPEFLIYFQGTGAADDSGLPNDRFFAVRPEGSVSTLKIQRTERGDSAVYLCASSLTAGQDYGYTFGSGTRLTVV.